The TCR beta chain described here comes from a study of CD8 T cells in ankylosing spondylitis. For TCR beta, libraries came from quantitative 5'-RACE with molecular barcodes. TCRdb called the 5' RACE reads again in MiXCR, with one record for every CDR3 protein. The sample has a few hundred thousand distinct CDR3 sequences, less than 25% seen once. Deletions cut 7 bases from V and 3 bases from J, with 14 bases between. From germline, CDR1 is SQVTM and CDR2 ANQGSEA. The CDR3 has 13 amino acids. This clonotype was found many times. This receptor was taken from a female donor with ankylosing spondylitis or in good health (not recorded which). The V gene is TRBV29-1, the J gene TRBJ2-3; D perhaps matches TRBD2 (6 bases). The sample consisted of blood, either unsorted or a sorted T cell fraction (not recorded which). The CDR3 reads CSGLSGTTDTQYF. The CDR3 region has the DNA TGCAGCGGGCTTAGCGGAACTACAGATACGCAGTATTTT.